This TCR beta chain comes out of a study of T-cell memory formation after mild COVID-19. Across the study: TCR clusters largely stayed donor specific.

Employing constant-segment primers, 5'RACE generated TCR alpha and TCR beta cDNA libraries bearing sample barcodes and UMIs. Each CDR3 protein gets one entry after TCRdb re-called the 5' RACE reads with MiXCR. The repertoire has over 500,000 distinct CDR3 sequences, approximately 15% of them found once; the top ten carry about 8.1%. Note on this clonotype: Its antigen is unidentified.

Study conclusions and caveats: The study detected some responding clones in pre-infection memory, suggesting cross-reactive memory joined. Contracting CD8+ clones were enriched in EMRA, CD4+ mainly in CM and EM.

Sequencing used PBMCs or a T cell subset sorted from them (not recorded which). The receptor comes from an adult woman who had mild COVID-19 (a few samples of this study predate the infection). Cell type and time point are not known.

CDR3 loop: CSAPDSGGVKSYNEQFF. DNA for the CDR3: TGCAGTGCTCCCGATAGCGGGGGGGTAAAGTCCTACAATGAGCAGTTCTTC. The rearrangement joins TRBV20-1 to TRBJ2-1; 11 bases are a match to TRBD2. CDR1 and CDR2 (germline): DFQATT, SNEGSKA (reference sequence). J lost 1 base, V lost 5 bases, and 10 bases had no gene match. There are 17 residues in the CDR3.